Shown below are 21 T cell receptor beta chains from a single sample sequenced in a study of T-cell reconstitution after alpha-beta-depleted transplantation in children. Preparation of the TCRbeta library was carried out with unique molecular identifiers. TCRdb analysed the PCR reads with MiXCR anew, one entry per CDR3 protein. Among approximately 110,000 distinct CDR3 sequences listed, about 23% were seen once. Specimen: PBMCs, mostly from graft donor cells, collected 180 days after TCRalphabeta/CD19-depleted stem cell transplant. Receptors originate from a male patient aged 2 to 10 who had a stem cell transplant for chronic granulomatous disease, so the T cells may come from the graft donor.

Many counts were recorded for this clonotype. The J gene is TRBJ2-7, the V gene TRBV28; D possibly corresponds to TRBD1 (6 bases). CDR3 length: 12 residues. Trimming took 7 bases from V and 4 from J, leaving 11 bases between them. Germline V gene data show CDR1 as MDHEN and CDR2 as SYDVKM. CDR3 coding DNA: TGTGCCAGCAACCTTAGGGGGTACGAGCAGTACTTC. Its translation is CASNLRGYEQYF.

This clonotype was seen many times. The rearrangement links TRBV7-6 to TRBJ2-1; TRBD2 matches 10 bases. Germline CDR1 and CDR2: SGHVS and FNYEAQ. With V trimmed by 7 bases and J by 6 bases, 9 bases remained unmatched. The length of the CDR3 is 15 residues. In nucleotides, the CDR3 is TGTGCCAGCACCCCGGGGCTAGCGGGAGCCAATGAGCAGTTCTTC. It specifies CASTPGLAGANEQFF.

This clonotype showed up just a few times. The rearrangement joins TRBV12-3 or TRBV12-4 to TRBJ2-7, with 9 bases that match TRBD1. There are 14 residues in the CDR3. Unmatched junction bases numbered 4, after V lost 4 bases and J lost 3 bases. The CDR3 loop reads CASSYTGGDYEQYF. In DNA form, the CDR3 reads TGTGCCAGCAGTTACACAGGGGGCGACTACGAGCAGTACTTC.

The V gene is TRBV9, the J gene TRBJ2-3; D may be TRBD2 (6 bases). With 0 bases removed from V and 0 bases from J, the gap between germline ends came to 8 bases. The CDR3 loop spans 15 amino acids. From germline, CDR1 is SGDLS and CDR2 YYNGEE. CDR3 protein: CASSVAGTSTDTQYF. CDR3 DNA sequence: TGTGCCAGCAGCGTAGCGGGGACTAGCACAGATACGCAGTATTTT.

The chain recombines TRBV28 with TRBJ2-5; no firm D call. CDR3 length equals 14 residues. Trimming shortened V by 6 bases and J by 5 bases, and 16 bases separated the two germline ends. Germline loops: CDR1 MDHEN, CDR2 SYDVKM. CDR3 protein: CASSSPDVRETQYF. CDR3 nucleotide sequence: TGTGCCAGCAGCTCCCCCGACGTCCGGGAGACCCAGTACTTC.

There are a few counts of this clonotype. The gene calls are TRBV12-3 or TRBV12-4 and TRBJ1-1, with a weak D call TRBD1 (6 bases). CDR3 length: 17 amino acids. V was clipped by 5 bases and J by 2 bases, with 21 bases between them. The chain's CDR3 is CASSTGPRQDPNTEAFF. DNA for the CDR3: TGTGCCAGCAGTACAGGTCCCCGACAGGACCCAAACACTGAAGCTTTCTTT.

This clonotype has just one count. This chain links TRBV5-1 with TRBJ2-5; tentative D call: TRBD2 (5 bases). V dropped 2 bases and J dropped 3 bases, with 8 bases sitting between them. The CDR3 is made up of 13 amino acids. Germline CDR1 reads SGHRS; CDR2 reads YFSETQ. The CDR3 loop reads CASSLGREETQYF. DNA for the CDR3: TGCGCCAGCAGCTTAGGGCGGGAAGAGACCCAGTACTTC.

This clonotype was counted many times. This chain joins TRBV12-3 or TRBV12-4 and TRBJ2-2; D could derive from TRBD1 or TRBD2 (5 bases each). This CDR3 has 14 residues. Trimming shortened V by 8 bases and J by 6 bases, and 16 bases separated the two germline ends. The CDR3 nucleotides read TGTGCCAGCCGATCAGGACTGGGACCCGGGGAGCTGTTTTTT. Translation gives CASRSGLGPGELFF.

V usage is TRBV10-3 and J usage is TRBJ2-1; possible D gene TRBD2, 6 bases. Germline CDR1 reads ENHRY; CDR2 reads SYGVKD. CDR3 length equals 13 residues. Trimming cost V 6 bases and J 5 bases, with 11 bases left between them. The CDR3 sequence: CAIREGRDNEQFF. DNA for the CDR3: TGTGCCATCAGGGAGGGCCGGGACAATGAGCAGTTCTTC.

V is TRBV15 and J is TRBJ1-6; 7 bases line up with TRBD1. V trimming: 8 bases; J trimming: 7 bases; junction bases outside the gene matches: 5. This CDR3 region has 13 residues. Per germline, CDR1 LNHNV and CDR2 YYDKDF (reference sequence). The CDR3 bases are TGTGCCACCGCCGGGACAGACAATTCACCCCTCCACTTT. Its translation: CATAGTDNSPLHF.

This chain joins TRBV7-6 and TRBJ2-3, with D possibly TRBD2 on 6 matching bases. Germline CDR1 reads SGHVS; CDR2 reads FNYEAQ. CDR3 length equals 16 residues. V was shortened by 5 bases and J by 2 bases, with 17 bases between the two germline ends. CDR3 bases: TGTGCCAGCAGCCCCGGACTAAAACACTACACAGATACGCAGTATTTT. This sequence encodes CASSPGLKHYTDTQYF. The full variable domain, its missing parts supplied by reference TRBV7-6 and TRBJ2-3, is GAGVSQSPRYKVTKRGQDVALRCDPISGHVSLYWYRQALGQGPEFLTYFNYEAQQDKSGLPNDRFSAERPEGSISTLTIQRTEQRDSAMYRCASSPGLKHYTDTQYFGPGTRLTVL.

In its sample, this clonotype was seen a few times. The rearrangement uses TRBV4-1 and TRBJ2-7; D is ambiguous. The CDR3 runs to 14 residues. CDR1 is MGHRA, CDR2 YSYEKL, per germline. The V end was cut by 4 bases, the J end by 1 base, with 11 bases between. CDR3 coding DNA: TGCGCCAGCAGCCCCCGGATGGGGTCCTACGAGCAGTACTTC. Translated: CASSPRMGSYEQYF.

This clonotype was recorded at least ten times. The chain couples TRBV5-1 to TRBJ2-3; the D gene could be TRBD1 or TRBD2 (5 bases each). Germline V gene data show CDR1 as SGHRS and CDR2 as YFSETQ. This CDR3 has 14 amino acids. The V end lost 4 bases, the J end lost 1 base, and 10 bases lay between the germline ends. The DNA of the CDR3 is TGCGCCAGCAGCCCTCGAGGGGGCACAGATACGCAGTATTTT. Its protein is CASSPRGGTDTQYF.

As for this clonotype: A junction end diverges from the germline sequence, so it may reflect a read error. The V call is TRBV7-7, the J call TRBJ2-2; tentatively, D is TRBD1 or TRBD2 (5 bases each). This CDR3 spans 14 amino acids. Germline assignment: CDR1 SSHAT and CDR2 FNYEAQ (reference sequence). The CDR3 DNA sequence: TGTGCTAGCAGAGCCGGGACGGGCACCGGGGAGCTGTTTTTT. Its protein product is CASRAGTGTGELFF.

This rearrangement joins TRBV19 to TRBJ2-1; D possibly corresponds to TRBD1 (6 bases). Germline V gene lookup returns CDR1 LNHDA and CDR2 SQIVND (reference sequence). V shed 6 bases and J shed 8 bases, with 14 bases lying between them. The CDR3 has 13 residues. DNA for the CDR3: TGTGCCAGTAGGCCACAGGGTTCGGATGAGCAGTTCTTC. It yields the protein CASRPQGSDEQFF.

This CDR3 reads CSAREGSGRYYEQYF. DNA for the CDR3: TGCAGTGCTAGAGAAGGTAGCGGACGATACTACGAGCAGTACTTC. The V gene is TRBV20-1, the J gene TRBJ2-7; D perhaps matches TRBD2 (6 bases). The CDR3 totals 15 residues. V was pared by 0 bases and J by 3 bases, with 15 bases between. In germline, CDR1 is DFQATT, CDR2 SNEGSKA (reference sequence).

This clonotype was counted ten times or more. The chain is built from TRBV12-3 or TRBV12-4 and TRBJ2-7; no definite D call. With 3 bases removed from V and 7 bases from J, the gap between germline ends came to 7 bases. This CDR3 has 11 residues. As DNA, the CDR3 is TGTGCCAGCAGTTTCATTGGTGAGCAGTACTTC. This sequence encodes CASSFIGEQYF.

This clonotype was picked up a small number of times. CDR3 protein: CSARGQSDEQYF. CDR3 in DNA: TGCAGTGCTAGGGGGCAGAGCGACGAGCAGTACTTC. The chain combines TRBV20-1 with TRBJ2-7, with D possibly matching TRBD1 (5 bases). This CDR3 contains 12 residues. Germline CDR1 is DFQATT and CDR2 is SNEGSKA (reference sequence). Deletions cut 3 bases from V and 5 bases from J, with 11 bases between.

This clonotype was counted at least ten times. V is TRBV29-1 and J is TRBJ2-3; 7 bases are a match to TRBD2. Germline-derived CDR1 and CDR2 are SQVTM and ANQGSEA. This CDR3 has 13 residues. As DNA, the CDR3 is TGCAGAGTGGCGGGAGTCATCACAGATACGCAGTATTTT. Translating gives CRVAGVITDTQYF.

The rearrangement joins TRBV15 to TRBJ2-1, with D maybe TRBD1 (6 bases). CDR3 length: 19 amino acids. Trimming took 0 bases from V and 4 from J, leaving 22 bases between them. CDR1 LNHNV and CDR2 YYDKDF come from the germline V gene (reference sequence). CDR3 nucleotide sequence: TGTGCCACCAGCAGAGATCGTGAGGTCGTTACAGGGCCATACAATGAGCAGTTCTTC. This sequence encodes CATSRDREVVTGPYNEQFF.

This chain joins TRBV29-1 and TRBJ2-7; no firm D call. The CDR3 length is 12 residues. Trimming shortened V by 4 bases and J by 2 bases, and 9 bases separated the two germline ends. Germline V CDR1 and CDR2: SQVTM, ANQGSEA. The CDR3 reads CSVGGRTYEQYF. CDR3 nucleotide sequence: TGCAGCGTTGGTGGCAGAACCTACGAGCAGTACTTC.